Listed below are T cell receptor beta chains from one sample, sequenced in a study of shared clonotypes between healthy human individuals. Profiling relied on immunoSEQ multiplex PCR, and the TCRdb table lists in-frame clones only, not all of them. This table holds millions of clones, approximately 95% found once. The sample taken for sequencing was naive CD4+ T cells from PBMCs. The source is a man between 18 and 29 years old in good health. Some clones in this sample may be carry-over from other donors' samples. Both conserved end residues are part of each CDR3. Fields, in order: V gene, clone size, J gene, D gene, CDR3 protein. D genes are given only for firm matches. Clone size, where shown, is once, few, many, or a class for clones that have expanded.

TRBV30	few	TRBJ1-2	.	CAWSIVVSGYTF
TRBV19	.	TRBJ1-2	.	CASRGEGHNYGYTF
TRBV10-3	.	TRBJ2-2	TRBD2	CAIRTGTSGSTGELFF
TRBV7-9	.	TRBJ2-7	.	CASTSGTFTYEQYF
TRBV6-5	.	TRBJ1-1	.	CASSYIRNTEAFF
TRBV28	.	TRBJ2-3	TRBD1	CASSFGQGTDTQYF
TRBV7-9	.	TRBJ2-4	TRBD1	CASSLAGTGVYIQYF
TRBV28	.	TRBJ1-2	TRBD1	CASRSTGGPGYTF
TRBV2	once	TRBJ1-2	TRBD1	CASSPNRDRSRDGYTF
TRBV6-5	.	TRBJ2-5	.	CASSLQVQETQYF
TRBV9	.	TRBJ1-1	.	CASSSSPSNTEAFF
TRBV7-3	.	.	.	CASSLGRGGSSYEQYF
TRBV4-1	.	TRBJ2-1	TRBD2	CASSQVIAGGYNEQFF
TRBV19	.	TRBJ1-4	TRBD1	CASSAQNDRGLASEKLFF
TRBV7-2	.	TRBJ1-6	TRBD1	CASSEGQGAVSPLHF
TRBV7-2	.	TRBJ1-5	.	CATSSANNQPQHF
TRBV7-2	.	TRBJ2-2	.	CASSLALTGELFF
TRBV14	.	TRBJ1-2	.	CASSQGNYGYTF
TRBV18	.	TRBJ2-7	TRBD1	CASSPLGQEVEQYF
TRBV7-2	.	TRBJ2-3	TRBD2	CASSPAGGHGDTQYF
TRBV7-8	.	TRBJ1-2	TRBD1	CASSPRGSGYGYTF
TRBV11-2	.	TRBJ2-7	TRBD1	CASSLDSGRGMRYEQYF
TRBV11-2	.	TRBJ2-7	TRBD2	CASSPRLAGAYEQYF
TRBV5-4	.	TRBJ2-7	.	CASSPGGSPLGEQYF
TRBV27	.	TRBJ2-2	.	CASRRSGTGELFF
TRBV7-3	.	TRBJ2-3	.	CASSLNPGNLGDTQYF
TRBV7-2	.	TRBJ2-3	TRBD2	CASSLGRGGGRADTQYF
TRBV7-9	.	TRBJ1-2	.	CASSLRTFGGYTF
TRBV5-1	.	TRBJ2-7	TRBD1	CASSSGQGYGTTEQYF
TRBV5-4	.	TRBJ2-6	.	CASSQGGAGANVLTF
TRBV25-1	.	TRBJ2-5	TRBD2	CASSRGLVRGRETQYF
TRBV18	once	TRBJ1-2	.	CASSPQGNYGYTF
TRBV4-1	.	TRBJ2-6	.	CASSRETGRGVGANVLTF
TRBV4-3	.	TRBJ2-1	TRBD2	CASSRTGTSNEQFF
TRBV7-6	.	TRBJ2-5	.	CASSLTRAQETQYF
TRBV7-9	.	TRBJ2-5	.	CASGAGSNQETQYF
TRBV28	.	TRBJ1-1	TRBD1	CASSSGQGDTEAFF
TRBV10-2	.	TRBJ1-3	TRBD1	CASTTGGISGNTIYF
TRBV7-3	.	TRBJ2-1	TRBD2	CASSLTPGGRYNEQFF
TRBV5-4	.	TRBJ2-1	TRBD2	CASSLGTTNEQFF
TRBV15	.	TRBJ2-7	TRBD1	CATSRDTFDRAPYEQYF
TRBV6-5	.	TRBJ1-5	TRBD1	CASSRTGGGNQPQHF
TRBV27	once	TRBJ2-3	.	CASSLHSADTQYF
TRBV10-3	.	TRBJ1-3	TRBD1	CAISEPQGGHKSSGNTIYF
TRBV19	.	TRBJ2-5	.	CASSKYAAGEETQYF
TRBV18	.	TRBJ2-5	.	CASSPPAGRETQYF
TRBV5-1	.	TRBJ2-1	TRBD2	CASSFTASSGSSYNEQFF
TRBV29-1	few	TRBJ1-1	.	CSVTENTEAFF